A selection of T cell receptor beta chains follows, all from one sample in a study of OX40 agonist ivuxolimab in advanced cancers. Assay used: immunoSEQ multiplex PCR; TCRdb lists only in-frame clones, some missing. This table holds fewer than 50,000 clones, around 85% found once. The sequences come from CD4+ or CD8+ T cells sorted from blood, collected in a trial of the OX40 agonist ivuxolimab. The receptors stem from an adult with an advanced solid tumor such as melanoma, head and neck, liver or kidney cancer. The CDR3 runs from the conserved cysteine through the conserved F or W. Fields, in order: CDR3 DNA, CDR3 protein, clone size, J gene, V gene, D gene. D genes are given only for firm matches. Expanded clones are given a class, and other clones once, few, many or no size at all.

cdr3_nt: TGTGCCAGCAGTCGACAGGGGGCATATGGCTACACCTTC
cdr3_aa: CASSRQGAYGYTF
clone_size: -
j_call: TRBJ1-2
v_call: TRBV6-5
d_call: TRBD1

cdr3_nt: TGTGCCAGCAGCTCGATGGGGGGGAACACTGAAGCTTTCTTT
cdr3_aa: CASSSMGGNTEAFF
clone_size: -
j_call: TRBJ1-1
v_call: TRBV5-4
d_call: -

cdr3_nt: TGTGCCAGCAGTTTACACCCCGACTATGGCTACACCTTC
cdr3_aa: CASSLHPDYGYTF
clone_size: -
j_call: TRBJ1-2
v_call: TRBV27
d_call: -

cdr3_nt: TGCGCCAGCAGCCAAGTACTAGGGGGCTACGAGCAGTACTTC
cdr3_aa: CASSQVLGGYEQYF
clone_size: -
j_call: TRBJ2-7
v_call: TRBV4-1
d_call: -

cdr3_nt: TGTGCCAGCACCTTAGAGGGGTGGGAGCCCCAGCATTTT
cdr3_aa: CASTLEGWEPQHF
clone_size: -
j_call: TRBJ1-5
v_call: TRBV28
d_call: -

cdr3_nt: TGTGCCAGCAGTTTAGAAGGGCAAGAGACCCAGTACTTC
cdr3_aa: CASSLEGQETQYF
clone_size: once
j_call: TRBJ2-5
v_call: TRBV6-5
d_call: -

cdr3_nt: TGTGCCAGCAGCGTCAGGACAGGATATTCCTACGAGCAGTACTTC
cdr3_aa: CASSVRTGYSYEQYF
clone_size: -
j_call: TRBJ2-7
v_call: TRBV14
d_call: TRBD1

cdr3_nt: TGTGCCAGCAGCCACTGCTACGAGCAGTACTTC
cdr3_aa: CASSHCYEQYF
clone_size: -
j_call: TRBJ2-7
v_call: TRBV21-1
d_call: -

cdr3_nt: TGTGCCACGGTAGTCGGGTTGGGTTACGAGCAGTACTTC
cdr3_aa: CATVVGLGYEQYF
clone_size: -
j_call: TRBJ2-7
v_call: TRBV10-3
d_call: -

cdr3_nt: TGCGCCAGCAGCCAAGTTCGGGGGAGGGAAGAGACCCAGTACTTC
cdr3_aa: CASSQVRGREETQYF
clone_size: -
j_call: TRBJ2-5
v_call: TRBV4-3
d_call: TRBD2

cdr3_nt: TGCGCCAGCAGCCAGAAGGTGCCACTTAACACCGGGGAGCTGTTTTTT
cdr3_aa: CASSQKVPLNTGELFF
clone_size: -
j_call: TRBJ2-2
v_call: TRBV5-1
d_call: -

cdr3_nt: TGTGCCAGCAGCGTAGATGTCAATCAGCCCCAGCATTTT
cdr3_aa: CASSVDVNQPQHF
clone_size: -
j_call: TRBJ1-5
v_call: TRBV9
d_call: -

cdr3_nt: TGTGCCAGCTCACCACCGGAGGGACGGACATCGATAAGGACCGGGGAGCTGTTTTTT
cdr3_aa: CASSPPEGRTSIRTGELFF
clone_size: -
j_call: TRBJ2-2
v_call: TRBV18
d_call: -

cdr3_nt: TGTGCCACCAGCAGGACAGGGAACACTGAAGCTTTCTTT
cdr3_aa: CATSRTGNTEAFF
clone_size: -
j_call: TRBJ1-1
v_call: TRBV15
d_call: -

cdr3_nt: TGTGCCAGCAGCTTAGGAGGCAGGTCCCCCTACTTC
cdr3_aa: CASSLGGRSPYF
clone_size: -
j_call: TRBJ2-7
v_call: TRBV7-9
d_call: -

cdr3_nt: TGTGCCAGCTCCCGGACAAGGGATGAGCAGTTCTTC
cdr3_aa: CASSRTRDEQFF
clone_size: -
j_call: TRBJ2-1
v_call: TRBV18
d_call: -

cdr3_nt: TGTGCCAGCAGCTTGGATCAGACAGGACTCACAGATACGCAGTATTTT
cdr3_aa: CASSLDQTGLTDTQYF
clone_size: once
j_call: TRBJ2-3
v_call: TRBV5-4
d_call: -

cdr3_nt: TGTGCCAGCAGCTCCCATGTGAGAGATACGCAGTATTTT
cdr3_aa: CASSSHVRDTQYF
clone_size: once
j_call: TRBJ2-3
v_call: TRBV7-9
d_call: -

cdr3_nt: TGTGCCTGGAGTGCTGTAGGGAAGGGACTTTACAATGAGCAGTTCTTC
cdr3_aa: CAWSAVGKGLYNEQFF
clone_size: -
j_call: TRBJ2-1
v_call: TRBV30
d_call: -

cdr3_nt: TGCGCCAGCAGTTGGCGGGAGGGTCGTTACAATGAGCAGTTCTTC
cdr3_aa: CASSWREGRYNEQFF
clone_size: once
j_call: TRBJ2-1
v_call: TRBV10-2
d_call: TRBD2

cdr3_nt: TGTGCTAGTGGCCCCGCCGGGGCAGATTTTTCCTACGAGCAGTACTTC
cdr3_aa: CASGPAGADFSYEQYF
clone_size: -
j_call: TRBJ2-7
v_call: TRBV12-5
d_call: -

cdr3_nt: TGTGCCAGCAGTTACGGATCGGGGAATGAGCAGTTCTTC
cdr3_aa: CASSYGSGNEQFF
clone_size: -
j_call: TRBJ2-1
v_call: TRBV6-6
d_call: -

cdr3_nt: TGCGCCAGCAGCCTCCTCGTGGGGGGAACCTACGAGCAGTACTTC
cdr3_aa: CASSLLVGGTYEQYF
clone_size: -
j_call: TRBJ2-7
v_call: TRBV4-3
d_call: -

cdr3_nt: TGCGCCAGCAGTGATTCGCAAACGAACACTGAAGCTTTCTTT
cdr3_aa: CASSDSQTNTEAFF
clone_size: few
j_call: TRBJ1-1
v_call: TRBV10-1
d_call: -

cdr3_nt: TGTGCCAGCAGCTCCCGGACAGATATCTATGGCTACACCTTC
cdr3_aa: CASSSRTDIYGYTF
clone_size: -
j_call: TRBJ1-2
v_call: TRBV7-9
d_call: -

cdr3_nt: TGTGCTAGCAGCCCTAGCGGAGCCGGGGAGACCCAGTACTTC
cdr3_aa: CASSPSGAGETQYF
clone_size: once
j_call: TRBJ2-5
v_call: TRBV7-7
d_call: TRBD2

cdr3_nt: TGTGCCAGCAGCCGCCCCTCAACTTCCTACGAGCAGTACTTC
cdr3_aa: CASSRPSTSYEQYF
clone_size: -
j_call: TRBJ2-7
v_call: TRBV11-3
d_call: -

cdr3_nt: TGTGCCAGCAGCCTAGGACTAGCGGCTTCCCAAGAGACCCAGTACTTC
cdr3_aa: CASSLGLAASQETQYF
clone_size: -
j_call: TRBJ2-5
v_call: TRBV9
d_call: TRBD2

cdr3_nt: TGTGCCAGCAGTGACAGTCCGTCTGGGGCCAACGTCCTGACTTTC
cdr3_aa: CASSDSPSGANVLTF
clone_size: few
j_call: TRBJ2-6
v_call: TRBV6-4
d_call: -

cdr3_nt: TGTGCCAGCAGTTATTGGCCAGGGCTTACCTACGAGCAGTACTTC
cdr3_aa: CASSYWPGLTYEQYF
clone_size: -
j_call: TRBJ2-7
v_call: TRBV6-5
d_call: -

cdr3_nt: TGTGCCAGCAGCTTACGCGGGGGGTCCTACAATGAGCAGTTCTTC
cdr3_aa: CASSLRGGSYNEQFF
clone_size: once
j_call: TRBJ2-1
v_call: TRBV7-9
d_call: TRBD2

cdr3_nt: TGTGCCAGCAGCAGGACAGGGCCCTTACAAGAGACCCAGTACTTC
cdr3_aa: CASSRTGPLQETQYF
clone_size: -
j_call: TRBJ2-5
v_call: TRBV7-9
d_call: TRBD1

cdr3_nt: TGTGCCAGCAGCTTTTTACAGGGTTCCTACAATGAGCAGTTCTTC
cdr3_aa: CASSFLQGSYNEQFF
clone_size: -
j_call: TRBJ2-1
v_call: TRBV5-6
d_call: -

cdr3_nt: TGTGCCAGCAGCTTAGTGGGAGCGGGGGGAGATACGCAGTATTTT
cdr3_aa: CASSLVGAGGDTQYF
clone_size: -
j_call: TRBJ2-3
v_call: TRBV7-6
d_call: TRBD2

cdr3_nt: TGTGCCAGCAGCGTAGGCGGGACGGGCGGGGAGCTGTTTTTT
cdr3_aa: CASSVGGTGGELFF
clone_size: -
j_call: TRBJ2-2
v_call: TRBV9
d_call: -

cdr3_nt: TGTGCCAGCAGTTTCGGAGGGGGGCAGGGGGCTTACGAGCAGTACTTC
cdr3_aa: CASSFGGGQGAYEQYF
clone_size: -
j_call: TRBJ2-7
v_call: TRBV28
d_call: TRBD1

cdr3_nt: TGTGCCAGCACCAAGGGGGCTGGGGACACAGATACGCAGTATTTT
cdr3_aa: CASTKGAGDTDTQYF
clone_size: -
j_call: TRBJ2-3
v_call: TRBV9
d_call: TRBD1

cdr3_nt: TGTGCCAGCACCGGGACAGCTAACTATGGCTACACCTTC
cdr3_aa: CASTGTANYGYTF
clone_size: -
j_call: TRBJ1-2
v_call: TRBV18
d_call: TRBD1

cdr3_nt: TGTGCCAGCAGTTCCGGGACTAGCGGATCCTACAATGAGCAGTTCTTC
cdr3_aa: CASSSGTSGSYNEQFF
clone_size: -
j_call: TRBJ2-1
v_call: TRBV27
d_call: TRBD2

cdr3_nt: TGTGCCAGCAGCCATGGGTCGGGACTACCAACCTACAATGAGCAGTTCTTC
cdr3_aa: CASSHGSGLPTYNEQFF
clone_size: -
j_call: TRBJ2-1
v_call: TRBV14
d_call: TRBD2

cdr3_nt: TGCGCCAGCAGCCAAGATACAGGGTGGAGAAATCAGCCCCAGCATTTT
cdr3_aa: CASSQDTGWRNQPQHF
clone_size: -
j_call: TRBJ1-5
v_call: TRBV4-1
d_call: -

cdr3_nt: TGTGCCATCAGCACCACAGGGCTGGCCGGGGCCAACGTCCTGACTTTC
cdr3_aa: CAISTTGLAGANVLTF
clone_size: -
j_call: TRBJ2-6
v_call: TRBV10-3
d_call: -

cdr3_nt: TGTGCCAGCAGTTACAACCTAGGGGGCAGGACTGAAGCTTTCTTT
cdr3_aa: CASSYNLGGRTEAFF
clone_size: -
j_call: TRBJ1-1
v_call: TRBV6-5
d_call: TRBD1

cdr3_nt: TGTGCCAGTAGTATAGGGTGGGATCGACCTGAAGCTTTCTTT
cdr3_aa: CASSIGWDRPEAFF
clone_size: -
j_call: TRBJ1-1
v_call: TRBV19
d_call: -

cdr3_nt: TGCAGCGTTGGGGGCGGTGAGCAGTTCTTC
cdr3_aa: CSVGGGEQFF
clone_size: -
j_call: TRBJ2-1
v_call: TRBV29-1
d_call: -

cdr3_nt: TGTGCCAGTAGTAGCCAGACCGGCACAGATACGCAGTATTTT
cdr3_aa: CASSSQTGTDTQYF
clone_size: -
j_call: TRBJ2-3
v_call: TRBV19
d_call: -

cdr3_nt: TGTGCCAGCAGCCCCCATGACACAGATACGCAGTATTTT
cdr3_aa: CASSPHDTDTQYF
clone_size: -
j_call: TRBJ2-3
v_call: TRBV9
d_call: -

cdr3_nt: TGTGCCAGCAGCCAAGAGGGCAGGGAGGAGCAGTTCTTC
cdr3_aa: CASSQEGREEQFF
clone_size: -
j_call: TRBJ2-1
v_call: TRBV14
d_call: -

cdr3_nt: TGTGCCTGGGGAGCGATGGGACAGGGGAAGACAGATACGCAGTATTTT
cdr3_aa: CAWGAMGQGKTDTQYF
clone_size: -
j_call: TRBJ2-3
v_call: TRBV30
d_call: TRBD1

cdr3_nt: TGTGCCAGCAGCTTAGGGCTGAACACCGGGGAGCTGTTTTTT
cdr3_aa: CASSLGLNTGELFF
clone_size: -
j_call: TRBJ2-2
v_call: TRBV7-8
d_call: -

cdr3_nt: TGCAGCGTGGGAGACCCTAGCGCAGAGACCCAGTACTTC
cdr3_aa: CSVGDPSAETQYF
clone_size: -
j_call: TRBJ2-5
v_call: TRBV29-1
d_call: -

cdr3_nt: TGTGCCATCAGTCCGGGACAACTCACAGATACGCAGTATTTT
cdr3_aa: CAISPGQLTDTQYF
clone_size: once
j_call: TRBJ2-3
v_call: TRBV10-3
d_call: -

cdr3_nt: TGTGCCAGTAGTGACCGGGACAGACCTCACAATGAGCAGTTCTTC
cdr3_aa: CASSDRDRPHNEQFF
clone_size: -
j_call: TRBJ2-1
v_call: TRBV19
d_call: TRBD1

cdr3_nt: TGTGCCAGCATCCGGGACGGACCTTTCTATGGCTACACCTTC
cdr3_aa: CASIRDGPFYGYTF
clone_size: once
j_call: TRBJ1-2
v_call: TRBV2
d_call: -

cdr3_nt: TGCGCCAGCAGCTTGGCCCGGGACAGGGCTCCAGATACGCAGTATTTT
cdr3_aa: CASSLARDRAPDTQYF
clone_size: -
j_call: TRBJ2-3
v_call: TRBV5-1
d_call: TRBD1

cdr3_nt: TGTGCCAGCAGCCCCCGCAACCACTACGAGCAGTACTTC
cdr3_aa: CASSPRNHYEQYF
clone_size: -
j_call: TRBJ2-7
v_call: TRBV28
d_call: -

cdr3_nt: TGCGCCAGCAGCCAAGATATCGTGGGACTAGCTAGGGGTAACCAGTTCTTC
cdr3_aa: CASSQDIVGLARGNQFF
clone_size: -
j_call: TRBJ2-1
v_call: TRBV4-3
d_call: TRBD2

cdr3_nt: TGTGCCAGTACCCGGGGACTAGCAGGGTACGATGCCGGGGAGCTGTTTTTT
cdr3_aa: CASTRGLAGYDAGELFF
clone_size: -
j_call: TRBJ2-2
v_call: TRBV19
d_call: TRBD2

cdr3_nt: TGTGCCAGCAGTTACGGACAGGGATCCCTTGATGAGCAGTTCTTC
cdr3_aa: CASSYGQGSLDEQFF
clone_size: once
j_call: TRBJ2-1
v_call: TRBV6-5
d_call: TRBD1

cdr3_nt: TGTGCCAGCAGCCACGTCGACCGGAAGCAGTACTTC
cdr3_aa: CASSHVDRKQYF
clone_size: -
j_call: TRBJ2-7
v_call: TRBV14
d_call: -